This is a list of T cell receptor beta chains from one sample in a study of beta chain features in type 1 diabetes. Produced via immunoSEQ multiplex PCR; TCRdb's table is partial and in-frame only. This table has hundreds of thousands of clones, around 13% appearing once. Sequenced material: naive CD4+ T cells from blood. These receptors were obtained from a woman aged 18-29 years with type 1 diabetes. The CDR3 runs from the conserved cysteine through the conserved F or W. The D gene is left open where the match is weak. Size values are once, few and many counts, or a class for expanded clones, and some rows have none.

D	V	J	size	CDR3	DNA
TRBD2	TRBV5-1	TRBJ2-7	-	CASSVSGRGPYEQYF	TGCGCCAGCAGCGTGTCCGGGAGGGGACCCTACGAGCAGTACTTC
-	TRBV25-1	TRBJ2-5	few	CASSAMARIETQYF	TGTGCCAGCAGTGCAATGGCCAGGATAGAGACCCAGTACTTC
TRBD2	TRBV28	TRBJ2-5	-	CASSRRLAGRPETQYF	TGTGCCAGCAGCCGAAGACTAGCGGGTCGGCCGGAGACCCAGTACTTC
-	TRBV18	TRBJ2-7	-	CASSPAPQYPGYEQYF	TGTGCCAGCTCACCGGCTCCTCAGTATCCGGGCTACGAGCAGTACTTC
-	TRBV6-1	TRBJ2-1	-	CASRVALSSYNEQFF	TGTGCCAGCAGAGTAGCGCTGAGCTCCTACAATGAGCAGTTCTTC
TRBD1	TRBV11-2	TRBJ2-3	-	CASTRQGEGYTQYF	TGTGCCAGCACCCGACAGGGGGAGGGATATACGCAGTATTTT
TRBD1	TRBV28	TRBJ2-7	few	CASRTGGYEQYF	TGTGCCAGCAGGACAGGGGGCTACGAGCAGTACTTC
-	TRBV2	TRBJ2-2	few	CASSVFGRRGTGELFF	TGTGCCAGCAGTGTCTTCGGGAGACGAGGCACCGGGGAGCTGTTTTTT
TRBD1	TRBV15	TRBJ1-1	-	CATRTGVGTEAFF	TGTGCCACTCGGACAGGCGTTGGGACTGAAGCTTTCTTT
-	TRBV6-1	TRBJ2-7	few	CASSDRTAYEQYF	TGTGCCAGCAGTGATCGGACAGCCTACGAGCAGTACTTC
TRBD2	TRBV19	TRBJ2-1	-	CASRGGREEFF	TGTGCCAGTAGGGGCGGGAGGGAGGAGTTCTTC
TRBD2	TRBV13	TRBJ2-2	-	CASSLGAGVIGELFF	TGTGCCAGCAGCTTAGGAGCGGGAGTAATCGGGGAGCTGTTTTTT
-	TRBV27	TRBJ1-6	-	CASSTDSLYNSPLHF	TGTGCCAGCAGTACCGACAGTCTGTATAATTCACCCCTCCACTTT
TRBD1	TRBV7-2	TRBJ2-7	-	CASTDRGYYEQYF	TGTGCCAGCACGGACAGGGGTTATTACGAGCAGTACTTC
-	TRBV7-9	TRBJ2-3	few	CASSLVSDTQYF	TGTGCCAGCAGCTTAGTGTCGGATACGCAGTATTTT
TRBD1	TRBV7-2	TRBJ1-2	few	CASSPDRNYGYTF	TGTGCCAGCAGCCCGGACAGGAACTATGGCTACACCTTC